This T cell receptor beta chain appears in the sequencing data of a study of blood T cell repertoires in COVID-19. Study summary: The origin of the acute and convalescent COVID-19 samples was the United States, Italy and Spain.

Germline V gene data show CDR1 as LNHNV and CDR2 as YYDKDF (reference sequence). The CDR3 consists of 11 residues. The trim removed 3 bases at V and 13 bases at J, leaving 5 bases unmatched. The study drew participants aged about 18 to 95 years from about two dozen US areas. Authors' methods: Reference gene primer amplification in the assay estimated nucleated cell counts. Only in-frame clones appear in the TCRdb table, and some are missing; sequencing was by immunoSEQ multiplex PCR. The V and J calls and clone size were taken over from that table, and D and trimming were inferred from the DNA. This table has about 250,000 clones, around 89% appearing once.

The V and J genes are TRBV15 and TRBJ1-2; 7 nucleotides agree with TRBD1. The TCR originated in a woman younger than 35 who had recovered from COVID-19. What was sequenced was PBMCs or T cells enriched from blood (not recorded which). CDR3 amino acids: CATSRTGHRTF. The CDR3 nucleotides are TGTGCCACCAGCAGGACAGGGCATCGCACCTTC.